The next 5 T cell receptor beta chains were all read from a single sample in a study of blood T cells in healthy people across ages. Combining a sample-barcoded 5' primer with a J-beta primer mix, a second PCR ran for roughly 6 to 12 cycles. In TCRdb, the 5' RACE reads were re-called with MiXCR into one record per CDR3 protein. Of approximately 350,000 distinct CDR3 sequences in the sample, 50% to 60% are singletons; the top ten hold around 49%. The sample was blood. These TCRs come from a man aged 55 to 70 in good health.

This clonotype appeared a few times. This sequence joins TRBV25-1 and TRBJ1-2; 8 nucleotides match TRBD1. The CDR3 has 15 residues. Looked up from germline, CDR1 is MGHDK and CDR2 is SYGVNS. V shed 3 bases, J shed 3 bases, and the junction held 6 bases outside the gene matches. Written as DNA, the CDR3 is TGTGCCAGCAGTGATCCAGGGGGCCGGGACTATGGCTACACCTTC. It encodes CASSDPGGRDYGYTF.

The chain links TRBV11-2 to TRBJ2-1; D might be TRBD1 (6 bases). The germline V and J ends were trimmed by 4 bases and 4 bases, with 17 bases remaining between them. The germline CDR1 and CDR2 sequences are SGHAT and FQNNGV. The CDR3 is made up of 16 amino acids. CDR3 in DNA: TGTGCCAGCAGCTCTAGAGGGGGACACGGATACAATGAGCAGTTCTTC. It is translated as CASSSRGGHGYNEQFF.

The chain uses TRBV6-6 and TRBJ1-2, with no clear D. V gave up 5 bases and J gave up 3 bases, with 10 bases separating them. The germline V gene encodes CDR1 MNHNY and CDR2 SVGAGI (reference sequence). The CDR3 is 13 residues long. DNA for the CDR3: TGTGCCAGCAGTGACCCGGGAGACTATGGCTACACCTTC. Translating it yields CASSDPGDYGYTF.

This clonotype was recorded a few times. Here the CDR3 reads CSARSGPDTQYF. CDR3 DNA: TGCAGTGCTCGTAGCGGCCCAGATACGCAGTATTTT. V is TRBV20-1 and J is TRBJ2-3; D might be TRBD2 (6 bases). The CDR3 spans 12 residues. Germline V gives CDR1 DFQATT, CDR2 SNEGSKA (reference sequence). V was trimmed by 5 bases and J by 4 bases, leaving 10 bases between them.

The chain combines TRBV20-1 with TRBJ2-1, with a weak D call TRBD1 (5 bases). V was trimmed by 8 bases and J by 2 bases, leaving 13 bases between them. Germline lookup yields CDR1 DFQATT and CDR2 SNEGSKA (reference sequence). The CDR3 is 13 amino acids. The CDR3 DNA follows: TGCAGTTCTGGACCCAGGGCCTACAATGAGCAGTTCTTC. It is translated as CSSGPRAYNEQFF.